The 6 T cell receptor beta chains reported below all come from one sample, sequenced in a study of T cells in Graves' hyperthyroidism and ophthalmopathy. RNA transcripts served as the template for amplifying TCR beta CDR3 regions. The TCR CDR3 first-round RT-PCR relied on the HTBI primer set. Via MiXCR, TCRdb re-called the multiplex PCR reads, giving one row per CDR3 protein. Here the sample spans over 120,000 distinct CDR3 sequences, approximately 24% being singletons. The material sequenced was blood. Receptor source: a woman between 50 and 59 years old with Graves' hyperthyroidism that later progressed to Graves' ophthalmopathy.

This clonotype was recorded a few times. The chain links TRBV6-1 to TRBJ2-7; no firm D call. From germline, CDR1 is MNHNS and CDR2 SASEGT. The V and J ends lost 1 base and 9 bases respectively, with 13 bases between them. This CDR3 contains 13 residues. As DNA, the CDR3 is TGTGCCAGCAGTGAAGTTGGGAACATGGGGCAGTACTTC. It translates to CASSEVGNMGQYF.

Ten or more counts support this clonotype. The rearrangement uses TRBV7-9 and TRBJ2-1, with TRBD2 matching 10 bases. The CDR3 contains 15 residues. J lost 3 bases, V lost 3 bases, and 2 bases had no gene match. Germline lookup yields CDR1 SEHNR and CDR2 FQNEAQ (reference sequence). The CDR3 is CASSFRTSGYNEQFF. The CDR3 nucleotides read TGTGCCAGCAGCTTCCGGACTAGCGGCTACAATGAGCAGTTCTTC.

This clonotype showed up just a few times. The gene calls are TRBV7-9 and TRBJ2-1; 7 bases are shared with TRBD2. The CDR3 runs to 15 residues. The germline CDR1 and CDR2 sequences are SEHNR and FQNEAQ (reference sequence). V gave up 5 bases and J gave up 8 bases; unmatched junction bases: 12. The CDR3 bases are TGTGCCAGCAGCCCCCGACTAGCCACCGGCCATGAGCAGTTCTTC. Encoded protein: CASSPRLATGHEQFF.

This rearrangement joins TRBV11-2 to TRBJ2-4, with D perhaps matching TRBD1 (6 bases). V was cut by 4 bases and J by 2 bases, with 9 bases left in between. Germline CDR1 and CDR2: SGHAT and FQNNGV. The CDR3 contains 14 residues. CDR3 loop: CASSSQGTKNIQYF. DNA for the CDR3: TGTGCCAGCAGCTCCCAGGGGACCAAAAACATTCAGTACTTC.

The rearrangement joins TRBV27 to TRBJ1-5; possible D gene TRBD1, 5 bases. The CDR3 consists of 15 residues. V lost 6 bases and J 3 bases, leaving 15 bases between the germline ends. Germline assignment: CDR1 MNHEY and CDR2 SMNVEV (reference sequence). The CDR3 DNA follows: TGTGCCAGCAGCTCCGGGGCGGGCGCCAATCAGCCCCAGCATTTT. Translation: CASSSGAGANQPQHF.

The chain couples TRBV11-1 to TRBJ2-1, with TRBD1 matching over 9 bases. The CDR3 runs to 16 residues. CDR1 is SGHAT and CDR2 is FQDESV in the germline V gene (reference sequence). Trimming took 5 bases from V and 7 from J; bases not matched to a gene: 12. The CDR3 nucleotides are TGTGCCAGCAGCGACGCCGGGACAGGGTCGCGGAATGAGCAGTTCTTC. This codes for CASSDAGTGSRNEQFF.